Listed below are T cell receptor beta chains from one sample, sequenced in a study of CD8+CD57+ T cells in acquired aplastic anemia. TCRdb ran MiXCR on the reads and lists one entry per CDR3 protein. The sample holds 40,000 to 50,000 distinct CDR3 sequences, about 78% seen once. The sequencing input was sorted CD4+, CD8+, or CD8+CD57+ T cells (not recorded which) from PBMCs. These receptors came from a human donor in good health, serving as a control. Each CDR3 is given with its conserved first and last residue. D genes are given only for firm matches. Where a row states a size, it is once, few, many or the class of an expanded clone; other rows omit it.

clone_size cdr3_length j_call v_call d_call cdr3_aa cdr3_nt
few 14 TRBJ1-1 TRBV15 NA CATSREGRNTEAFF TGTGCCACCAGCAGGGAGGGTCGGAACACTGAAGCTTTCTTT
NA 13 TRBJ2-1 TRBV2 TRBD1 CASEEDRHNEQFF TGTGCCAGCGAGGAGGACAGGCACAATGAGCAGTTCTTC
NA 15 TRBJ2-3 TRBV6-4 TRBD2 CASSVTSGGTDTQYF TGCGCCAGCAGTGTAACTAGCGGGGGCACAGATACGCAGTATTTT
NA 13 TRBJ2-4 TRBV20-1 NA CSARTPAFAIQYF TGCAGTGCTAGAACTCCAGCTTTTGCCATTCAGTACTTC
NA 13 TRBJ2-5 TRBV2 NA CASLGVYQETQYF TGTGCCAGCCTGGGAGTGTACCAAGAGACCCAGTACTTC
NA 15 TRBJ1-6 TRBV20-1 TRBD1 CSARNAGGEGSPLHF TGCAGTGCTAGAAACGCAGGGGGCGAGGGTTCACCCCTCCACTTT
NA 12 TRBJ1-6 TRBV2 NA CASSPASRLAHF TGTGCCAGCAGTCCGGCCTCAAGGCTCGCGCACTTT
many 13 TRBJ2-3 TRBV7-7 NA CASSLSGTDTQYF TGTGCCAGCAGCCTTAGCGGCACAGATACGCAGTATTTT
NA 14 TRBJ2-5 TRBV5-4 NA CASSRNPREETQYF TGTGCCAGCAGCCGCAATCCCAGGGAGGAGACCCAGTACTTC
NA 15 TRBJ1-6 TRBV15 NA CATSRSGRSDSPLHF TGTGCCACCAGCAGATCCGGGAGGTCGGATTCACCCCTCCACTTT
NA 14 TRBJ1-2 TRBV15 NA CATSREGAGYGYTF TGTGCCACCAGCAGAGAGGGGGCAGGTTATGGCTACACCTTC